A single sample is the source of the 18 T cell receptor beta chains below, sequenced in a study of T cell responses to AZD1222 COVID-19 vaccine. Sequencing used immunoSEQ multiplex PCR; TCRdb keeps in-frame clones, though not all of them. The top ten hold more than 3% of the sample, which has about 150,000 clones, 92% seen once. The sequenced sample was peripheral blood, obtained on day 0 of AZD1222 vaccination. These receptors were obtained from an adult in good health.

As regards this clone: Distinct nucleotide sequences in the sample also encode this CDR3. The CDR3 DNA reads TGTGCCAGCTCACCACTACAGAACACCGGGGAGCTGTTTTTT. This codes for CASSPLQNTGELFF. The chain has TRBV18 and TRBJ2-2, with D unclear. V dropped 1 base and J dropped 1 base, with 4 bases sitting between them. Germline-derived CDR1 and CDR2 are KGHSH and LQKENI. This CDR3 has 14 residues.

This chain links TRBV25-1 with TRBJ1-5; D call uncertain. This CDR3 has 15 amino acids. Germline lookup yields CDR1 MGHDK and CDR2 SYGVNS. Trimming removed 3 bases at V and 3 bases at J, with 12 bases between. CDR3 in amino acids: CASSEGRHFNQPQHF. The CDR3, as DNA: TGTGCCAGCAGTGAGGGAAGGCACTTCAATCAGCCCCAGCATTTT. The variable domain in full, completed from reference TRBV25-1 and TRBJ1-5, reads EADIYQTPRYLVIGTGKKITLECSQTMGHDKMYWYQQDPGMELHLIHYSYGVNSTEKGDLSSESTVSRIRTEHFPLTLESARPSHTSQYLCASSEGRHFNQPQHFGDGTRLSIL.

The V call is TRBV7-2, the J call TRBJ1-5; unclear D gene. The V gene lost 0 bases and the J gene lost 6 bases, with 9 bases spanning the gap. Germline V gene data show CDR1 as SGHTA and CDR2 as FQGNSA. CDR3 size: 14 residues. The CDR3 DNA reads as TGTGCCAGCAGCTTAGCAGGTAACAGTCAGCCCCAGCATTTT. Its translation: CASSLAGNSQPQHF.

This chain connects TRBV12-3 or TRBV12-4 to TRBJ2-1, with no clear D. V was clipped by 3 bases and J by 8 bases, with 8 bases between them. CDR3 size: 12 residues. CDR3 loop: CASSLPGYEQFF. CDR3 sequence (DNA): TGTGCCAGCAGTTTGCCCGGGTATGAGCAGTTCTTC.

V and J are TRBV19 and TRBJ1-2, with 8 bases that match TRBD1. Germline V gene sequence: CDR1 LNHDA, CDR2 SQIVND (reference sequence). J gave up 4 bases and V 10 bases, and 26 bases lay outside the gene matches. CDR3 length: 19 amino acids. Here the CDR3 DNA reads TGTGCCACCTCGATCACAGGGGGTACAGGGAGGACGTCCCTCTATGGCTACACCTTC. Its translation: CATSITGGTGRTSLYGYTF. The full variable domain, with the rest looked up from reference TRBV19 and TRBJ1-2, is DGGITQSPKYLFRKEGQNVTLSCEQNLNHDAMYWYRQDPGQGLRLIYYSQIVNDFQKGDIAEGYSVSREKKESFPLTVTSAQKNPTAFYLCATSITGGTGRTSLYGYTFGSGTRLTVV.

The chain combines TRBV28 with TRBJ2-7; the D gene is possibly TRBD1 (6 bases). The CDR3 loop spans 16 amino acids. Germline lookup yields CDR1 MDHEN and CDR2 SYDVKM. The germline V and J ends were trimmed by 8 bases and 0 bases, with 20 bases remaining between them. CDR3 nucleotides: TGTGCCAGCTCTCTTGTTAGACAGGTGAGCTCCTACGAGCAGTACTTC. Its translation: CASSLVRQVSSYEQYF. Full variable domain (remainder filled in from reference TRBV28 and TRBJ2-7): DVKVTQSSRYLVKRTGEKVFLECVQDMDHENMFWYRQDPGLGLRLIYFSYDVKMKEKGDIPEGYSVSREKKERFSLILESASTNQTSMYLCASSLVRQVSSYEQYFGPGTRLTVT.

The CDR3 here is CASSSSQGQPQHF. The CDR3 DNA reads as TGCGCCAGCAGCAGTAGCCAGGGCCAGCCCCAGCATTTT. The chain couples TRBV5-1 to TRBJ1-5; D may be TRBD1 (5 bases). The CDR3 runs 13 residues. Germline CDR1 and CDR2: SGHRS and YFSETQ. The ends were cut back, 4 bases at V and 7 bases at J, with 12 bases in the middle.

DNA of the CDR3: TGTGCCAGCAGCATCTACAGGGGAGTGGAAAACACTGAAGCTTTCTTT. Its protein is CASSIYRGVENTEAFF. V and J are TRBV7-8 and TRBJ1-1; 7 bases line up with TRBD1. The CDR3 spans 16 residues. The trim removed 5 bases at V and 2 bases at J, leaving 11 bases unmatched. The germline gives CDR1 SGHVS, CDR2 FQNEAQ. The full variable domain, with the rest looked up from reference TRBV7-8 and TRBJ1-1, is GAGVSQSPRYKVAKRGQDVALRCDPISGHVSLFWYQQALGQGPEFLTYFQNEAQLDKSGLPSDRFFAERPEGSVSTLKIQRTQQEDSAVYLCASSIYRGVENTEAFFGQGTRLTVV.

The gene calls are TRBV6-5 and TRBJ1-1; D call uncertain. The CDR3 extends over 13 amino acids. Trimming took off 7 bases at V and 5 bases at J, with 14 bases between the two ends. Germline CDR1 MNHEY, CDR2 SVGAGI. CDR3: CASTGRVGTEAFF. The CDR3 bases are TGTGCCAGCACCGGCCGCGTCGGAACTGAAGCTTTCTTT.

This clone was observed a single time. V and J are TRBV6-1 and TRBJ2-7, with 10 bases identical to TRBD1. Trimming removed 1 base from V and 6 bases from J; junction bases left unmatched: 15. Germline CDR1 is MNHNS and CDR2 is SASEGT. This CDR3 comprises 18 residues. The CDR3 DNA is TGTGCCAGCAGTGAAGAACTTGGGGGACAGGGGTACCCGAGCGAGCAGTACTTC. Its protein product is CASSEELGGQGYPSEQYF.

V is TRBV5-8 and J is TRBJ2-7; TRBD1 aligns across 7 bases. Germline trimming cut 4 bases from V and 3 bases from J; bases unmatched to any gene: 4. CDR1 and CDR2 (germline): SGHTS, YDEGEE. The CDR3 has 13 amino acids. In DNA, the CDR3 is TGTGCCAGCAGCCCGGGACAGTACTACGAGCAGTACTTC. Translating gives CASSPGQYYEQYF.

The chain combines TRBV7-3 with TRBJ2-1; D gene ambiguous. CDR1 and CDR2 from the germline V gene are SGHTA and FQGTGA. The length of the CDR3 is 13 residues. Trimming shortened V by 5 bases and J by 4 bases, and 9 bases separated the two germline ends. CDR3 sequence reads: CASSPPGYNEQFF. As DNA, the CDR3 is TGTGCCAGCAGCCCCCCCGGATACAATGAGCAGTTCTTC.

The chain has TRBV5-6 and TRBJ2-7, with D possibly being TRBD1 (6 bases). In germline, CDR1 is SGHDT, CDR2 YYEEEE. Trimming pared 1 base from V and 2 bases from J, leaving 7 bases between. The CDR3 is 13 amino acids. CDR3 sequence reads: CASSLWTAYEQYF. CDR3 nucleotides: TGTGCCAGCAGCTTGTGGACAGCCTACGAGCAGTACTTC.

The chain links TRBV25-1 to TRBJ2-1, with TRBD2 as a possible D gene (5 bases). The CDR3 sequence is 14 residues long. Germline CDR1 MGHDK, CDR2 SYGVNS. With 6 bases removed from V and 7 bases from J, the gap between germline ends came to 16 bases. In DNA form, the CDR3 reads TGTGCCAGCAGCCTATCGGGGAGTCGTAATGAGCAGTTCTTC. This gives the protein CASSLSGSRNEQFF.

This chain joins TRBV3-1 (or the pseudogene TRBV3-2) and TRBJ2-1; the D gene is possibly TRBD2 (6 bases). The germline V and J ends were trimmed by 0 bases and 2 bases, with 11 bases remaining between them. The CDR3 sequence is 16 residues long. Germline loops: CDR1 LGHDT, CDR2 YNNKEL (reference sequence). CDR3 nucleotide sequence: TGTGCCAGCAGCCAAGATATCGGGAGCACCTACAATGAGCAGTTCTTC. This codes for CASSQDIGSTYNEQFF.

This chain's CDR3 is CASSAGNREFF. In DNA form, the CDR3 reads TGTGCCAGCAGTGCAGGTAATCGGGAGTTCTTC. The chain uses TRBV6-2 or TRBV6-3 and TRBJ2-1; D not certain. The CDR3 runs 11 residues. Germline-derived CDR1 and CDR2 are MNHEY and SVGEGT. V shed 5 bases and J shed 14 bases, with 13 bases lying between them.

In DNA, the CDR3 is TGTGCCAGCAGCCTCGGGACAGTTTTCTACGAGCAGTACTTC. As protein: CASSLGTVFYEQYF. V is TRBV7-8 and J is TRBJ2-7; 7 positions agree with TRBD1. V shed 5 bases and J 3 bases; nucleotides not matched to a gene: 7. This CDR3 has 14 amino acids. The germline V gene encodes CDR1 SGHVS and CDR2 FQNEAQ.

The chain carries TRBV19 and TRBJ1-2; D gene unclear. Germline V gene sequence: CDR1 LNHDA, CDR2 SQIVND (reference sequence). Trimming stripped 5 bases from V and 3 bases from J, with 10 bases between. The CDR3 is 13 amino acids. CDR3 DNA: TGTGCCAGTAGTCCAGGCCTCGACTATGGCTACACCTTC. The encoded protein is CASSPGLDYGYTF.